This entry lists 14 T cell receptor beta chains sequenced from one sample in a study of shared clonotypes between healthy human individuals. Profiling relied on immunoSEQ multiplex PCR, and the TCRdb table lists in-frame clones only, not all of them. Among some 580,000 clones, almost 97% were seen once, and the ten largest hold approximately 0.057%. Input material: naive CD4+ T cells sorted from blood. Regarding subset: CD45RA+ positively selected. The source is a woman younger than 45 in good health.

This chain links TRBV19 with TRBJ2-1; a possible D gene is TRBD2 (5 bases). Germline lookup yields CDR1 LNHDA and CDR2 SQIVND (reference sequence). The CDR3 runs 11 residues. The CDR3 DNA sequence: TGTCTGGCGGGCTCCTACAATGAGCAGTTCTTC. Its translation: CLAGSYNEQFF.

J is TRBJ2-2 and V is TRBV10-2, with a weak D call TRBD2 (6 bases). The CDR3 totals 13 residues. V lost 4 bases to trimming and J lost 7 bases, with 10 bases between them. CDR1 and CDR2 from the germline V gene are WSHSY and SAAADI. The CDR3 loop is CASSATGDGELFF. The CDR3 DNA sequence: TGCGCCAGCAGTGCGACGGGAGACGGGGAGCTGTTTTTT.

This sequence joins TRBV30 and TRBJ2-2, with TRBD2 matching 11 bases. The CDR3 totals 19 residues. Trimming took 2 bases from V and 4 from J; bases not matched to a gene: 15. Germline V gene sequence: CDR1 GTSNPN, CDR2 SVGIG (reference sequence). CDR3 residues: CAWSSWFATSGSGTGELFF. CDR3 nucleotide sequence: TGTGCCTGGAGTTCTTGGTTTGCCACTAGCGGGAGTGGCACCGGGGAGCTGTTTTTT.

The chain recombines TRBV2 with TRBJ2-1; 14 positions agree with TRBD2. CDR1 is SNHLY and CDR2 is FYNNEI in the germline V gene. This CDR3 has 14 residues. Germline trimming cut 6 bases from V and 10 bases from J; bases unmatched to any gene: 5. The CDR3 spells CASRGTSGSEEQFF. The CDR3 DNA is TGTGCCAGCAGGGGGACTAGCGGGAGCGAGGAGCAGTTCTTC.

The gene calls are TRBV5-1 and TRBJ2-2, with 10 positions matching TRBD2. The CDR3 runs 16 residues. Germline V gene data show CDR1 as SGHRS and CDR2 as YFSETQ. V lost 4 bases to trimming and J lost 6 bases; unmatched junction nucleotides: 9. CDR3 coding DNA: TGCGCCAGCAGCCTACTTTTAGCGGGAGGCCCCGGGGAGCTGTTTTTT. This codes for CASSLLLAGGPGELFF.

In DNA, the CDR3 is TGTGCCAGCAGCGTAGCTGGAGGCCTTCGAGAGACCCAGTACTTC. Protein: CASSVAGGLRETQYF. The genes are TRBV9 and TRBJ2-5; D might be TRBD2 (5 bases). Trimming removed 0 bases at V and 4 bases at J, with 13 bases between. Germline CDR1 SGDLS, CDR2 YYNGEE. The CDR3 has 15 residues.

The rearrangement links TRBV6-1 to TRBJ2-5; D ambiguous. V lost 6 bases to trimming and J lost 5 bases, with 10 bases between them. Germline-derived CDR1 and CDR2 are MNHNS and SASEGT. CDR3 length: 12 amino acids. The DNA for the CDR3 is TGTGCCAGCAGCCGAAGAGTGGAGACCCAGTACTTC. Translation gives CASSRRVETQYF.

The genes are TRBV6-6 and TRBJ1-3; D ambiguous. Trimming cost V 0 bases and J 0 bases, with 6 bases left between them. The CDR3 consists of 15 residues. Germline loops: CDR1 MNHNY, CDR2 SVGAGI (reference sequence). The DNA for the CDR3 is TGTGCCAGCAGTTACTCGATCAGCTCTGGAAACACCATATATTTT. It yields the protein CASSYSISSGNTIYF.

The chain recombines TRBV7-3 with TRBJ1-2; TRBD1 agrees at 11 bases. J was trimmed by 4 bases and V by 4 bases; bases with no gene match: 2. The CDR3 contains 14 residues. The germline gives CDR1 SGHTA, CDR2 FQGTGA. The CDR3 sequence is CASSSGTGGYGYTF. In nucleotides, the CDR3 is TGTGCCAGCAGCTCCGGGACAGGGGGCTATGGCTACACCTTC. The complete variable domain, with remaining parts taken from reference TRBV7-3 and TRBJ1-2, reads GAGVSQTPSNKVTEKGKYVELRCDPISGHTALYWYRQSLGQGPEFLIYFQGTGAADDSGLPNDRFFAVRPEGSVSTLKIQRTERGDSAVYLCASSSGTGGYGYTFGSGTRLTVV.

The V gene is TRBV5-1, the J gene TRBJ2-7, with 8 nucleotides matching TRBD2. V lost 4 bases to trimming and J lost 2 bases; unmatched junction nucleotides: 8. Germline assignment: CDR1 SGHRS and CDR2 YFSETQ. The CDR3 loop spans 15 amino acids. CDR3 protein: CASSPYLAGTYEQYF. The DNA of the CDR3 is TGCGCCAGCAGCCCCTACCTAGCGGGCACCTACGAGCAGTACTTC.

V is TRBV7-8 and J is TRBJ1-1; D gene unclear. This CDR3 region has 15 residues. The germline CDR1 and CDR2 sequences are SGHVS and FQNEAQ. V was shortened by 2 bases and J by 0 bases, with 10 bases between the two germline ends. CDR3 in amino acids: CASSLMSVLNTEAFF. The CDR3 DNA reads TGTGCCAGCAGCTTAATGTCCGTGTTGAACACTGAAGCTTTCTTT.

This chain connects TRBV29-1 to TRBJ1-1; no definite D call. Trimming left V 4 bases short and J 4 bases short, with 16 bases between. Germline loops: CDR1 SQVTM, CDR2 ANQGSEA. The CDR3 contains 14 residues. CDR3 bases: TGCAGCGTTGTAAACCGGGCCTCGGGCACTGAAGCTTTCTTT. Protein: CSVVNRASGTEAFF.

The chain joins TRBV5-1 to TRBJ2-5; 8 bases are a match to TRBD1. V trimming: 4 bases; J trimming: 4 bases; junction bases outside the gene matches: 9. The CDR3 covers 15 residues. The V gene's germline CDR1 is SGHRS and CDR2 YFSETQ. CDR3 in DNA: TGCGCCAGCAGCCGTTACACAGGGGGTGGAGAGACCCAGTACTTC. This sequence encodes CASSRYTGGGETQYF.

The chain employs TRBV4-1 and TRBJ2-5, with D maybe TRBD2 (5 bases). Trimming pared 4 bases from V and 5 bases from J, leaving 20 bases between. CDR3 length: 16 residues. The germline V gene has CDR1 MGHRA and CDR2 YSYEKL. The CDR3 is CASSPQDSRSGETQYF. DNA of the CDR3: TGCGCCAGCAGCCCCCAGGACTCTCGGTCTGGGGAGACCCAGTACTTC.